These T cell receptor beta chains were read from a single sample in a study of T cell repertoires in cytomegalovirus infection. TCRdb redid the calling of the reads with MiXCR, one entry per CDR3 protein. The sample records some 250,000 distinct CDR3 sequences, roughly 10% being singletons. Specimen: PBMCs. The source of these receptors is a human donor in good health (CMV status not recorded). Some clones in this sample may be carry-over from other donors' samples. Both conserved end residues are trimmed from each CDR3.

>TRBJ1-1|TRBV7-2
ASSTTGGTEAF
>TRBJ2-1|TRBV7-2
ASRPTWTSVSEQF
>TRBJ2-7|TRBV7-9
ASSLVRYEQY
>TRBJ2-3|TRBV13
ASSWRGDTQY
>TRBJ1-1|TRBV30
AWITGKAF
>TRBJ2-5|TRBV5-1
ASSLEGGQETQY
>TRBJ1-3|TRBV3-1
ASSQVGGGSGNTIY
>TRBJ2-1|TRBV5-1
ASSLGQNSYNEQF
>TRBJ2-7|TRBV27
ASGTQRTYEQY
>TRBJ1-2|TRBV7-6
ASSLGSGRLYGYT
>TRBJ1-6|TRBV7-9
ASSLTGQGYNSPLH
>TRBJ2-1|TRBV4-1
ASSQEPFNSGLASEQF
>TRBJ2-7|TRBV30
AWSRDRERDEQY
>TRBJ1-5|TRBV19
ASRTTHPNQPQH
>TRBJ2-1|TRBV7-9
ASSLTAGRAYNEQF
>TRBJ2-7|TRBV6-2/TRBV6-3
ASTYRGDEQY
>TRBJ2-7|TRBV7-6
ASSPAEGPSAY
>TRBJ2-1|TRBV6-2/TRBV6-3
ASSYGSSYNEQF
>TRBJ1-1|TRBV19
ASSMDAMNTEAF
>TRBJ2-2|TRBV7-8
ASSLVAGPNTGELF
>TRBJ2-3|TRBV14
ASSQGGAGGRDTQY
>TRBJ1-1|TRBV7-2
ASSFSYTEAF
>TRBJ2-1|TRBV4-3
ASSQAGGLAGNEQF
>TRBJ2-5|TRBV12-3/TRBV12-4
ASSRTTKETQY
>TRBJ2-3|TRBV7-2
ASSLRSTSGGAPDTQY
>TRBJ2-6|TRBV5-1
ASSLSGRSSGANVLT
>TRBJ2-3|TRBV12-3/TRBV12-4
ASSLGKPDTQY
>TRBJ2-5|TRBV12-3/TRBV12-4
ASRVDREGTQY
>TRBJ1-6|TRBV5-1
ASSISRDSPLH
>TRBJ2-5|TRBV7-2
ASSLGGTGTQETQY
>TRBJ2-6|TRBV7-3
ASSLNPPGAGANVLT
>TRBJ2-2|TRBV7-2
ASSLTRQVGGELF